Below, 32 T cell receptor beta chains from the same sample are listed, as sequenced in a study of Ad26.COV2.S vaccination and SARS-CoV-2 variants. Method: immunoSEQ multiplex PCR; TCRdb's copy keeps in-frame clones and lacks some. The table lists about 400,000 clones, roughly 90% of them singletons, with more than 1.5% in the top ten. Treatment indicated: approximately 18 received Ad26.COV2.S at low or high dose, single or two shots; five or six received placebo; per-sample allocation not given. All samples were drawn on day 63, counting from the first vaccine or placebo injection. The starting material was peripheral blood, obtained in a trial of Ad26.COV2.S vaccine versus placebo. These receptor sequences come from a person between 18 and 65 years old who received the Ad26.COV2.S COVID-19 vaccine or a placebo.

The chain is built from TRBV5-1 and TRBJ2-5, with 8 bases lining up with TRBD1. CDR1 and CDR2 from the germline V gene are SGHRS and YFSETQ. The CDR3 is 14 residues long. J was trimmed by 2 bases and V by 4 bases; bases with no gene match: 4. CDR3 bases: TGCGCCAGCAGCGGATGGACAGGGCAAGAGACCCAGTACTTC. It translates to CASSGWTGQETQYF.

V and J are TRBV7-6 and TRBJ1-4; 7 bases are shared with TRBD1. Germline V gives CDR1 SGHVS, CDR2 FNYEAQ. The CDR3 covers 15 residues. With 5 bases clipped from V and 5 bases from J, the junction kept 8 bases outside the gene matches. The CDR3 bases are TGTGCCAGCAGCGCAAACTGGGACAGAAATGAAAAACTGTTTTTT. Amino acid sequence: CASSANWDRNEKLFF.

CDR3 in amino acids: CASSQRPPGQANQPQHF. CDR3 DNA: TGCGCCAGCAGCCAACGCCCCCCCGGACAGGCAAATCAGCCCCAGCATTTT. J is TRBJ1-5 and V is TRBV4-1, with TRBD1 identical over 7 bases. The CDR3 extends over 17 amino acids. Germline CDR1 MGHRA, CDR2 YSYEKL. V lost 2 bases to trimming and J lost 4 bases; unmatched junction nucleotides: 11.

This sequence joins TRBV19 and TRBJ1-2; D perhaps matches TRBD1 (6 bases). V lost 7 bases to trimming and J lost 7 bases, with 19 bases between them. Germline V CDR1 and CDR2: LNHDA, SQIVND (reference sequence). The CDR3 spans 14 residues. The CDR3 protein is CASTPAGGASGYTF. CDR3 in DNA: TGTGCCAGTACCCCCGCGGGGGGGGCCAGTGGCTACACCTTC.

As DNA, the CDR3 is TGTGCCAGCAGCGCAAAGACAGGGATCGAGGGGGAAAAACTGTTTTTT. Protein: CASSAKTGIEGEKLFF. The chain joins TRBV11-2 to TRBJ1-4, with TRBD1 matching 7 bases. V gave up 5 bases and J gave up 8 bases; unmatched junction bases: 14. Per the germline V gene, CDR1 is SGHAT and CDR2 is FQNNGV. This CDR3 region has 16 residues.

V and J are TRBV11-2 and TRBJ1-1, with D hard to call. The germline gives CDR1 SGHAT, CDR2 FQNNGV. V shed 4 bases and J shed 3 bases, with 9 bases lying between them. The CDR3 is 13 amino acids. CDR3 loop: CASSSSRDTEAFF. The CDR3 DNA follows: TGTGCCAGCAGCTCCTCAAGGGACACTGAAGCTTTCTTT.

This clone has only one observation. CDR3 in amino acids: CASSKDSHNEQFF. The CDR3 DNA reads as TGTGCCAGCAGCAAGGACTCGCACAATGAGCAGTTCTTC. The chain carries TRBV7-9 and TRBJ2-1; possible D gene TRBD2, 5 bases. The germline gives CDR1 SEHNR, CDR2 FQNEAQ (reference sequence). V lost 5 bases and J 5 bases, leaving 10 bases between the germline ends. The CDR3 totals 13 residues. The full variable domain, in which reference TRBV7-9 and TRBJ2-1 provide the parts outside the CDR3, is DTGVSQNPRHKITKRGQNVTFRCDPISEHNRLYWYRQTLGQGPEFLTYFQNEAQLEKSRLLSDRFSAERPKGSFSTLEIQRTEQGDSAMYLCASSKDSHNEQFFGPGTRLTVL.

About this clone: An end of the junction does not agree with germline; a read error may underlie this. The J gene is TRBJ2-5, the V gene TRBV7-7; TRBD1 agrees at 9 bases. This CDR3 spans 16 amino acids. Germline V gene lookup returns CDR1 SSHAT and CDR2 FNYEAQ (reference sequence). The CDR3, as DNA: TGTGCTAGCAGCTTTAAGGAACAGGGGGCGTGGGAGACCCAGTACTTC. Protein: CASSFKEQGAWETQYF.

J is TRBJ2-7 and V is TRBV6-5; TRBD1 might be the D (6 bases). V was trimmed by 6 bases and J by 4 bases, leaving 19 bases between them. CDR3 length: 15 amino acids. CDR1 is MNHEY and CDR2 is SVGAGI in the germline V gene. This CDR3 reads CASRGQTRPPYEQYF. CDR3 nucleotides: TGTGCCAGCAGAGGACAGACAAGACCGCCATACGAGCAGTACTTC.

The V and J genes are TRBV29-1 and TRBJ1-2; D is unclear. The CDR3 loop spans 12 amino acids. The V end was cut by 3 bases, the J end by 4 bases, with 9 bases between. Per the germline V gene, CDR1 is SQVTM and CDR2 is ANQGSEA. The CDR3 nucleotides read TGCAGCGTTGATCTCGGGAGCTATGGCTACACCTTC. Its protein is CSVDLGSYGYTF.

The V and J genes are TRBV13 and TRBJ2-1; D unclear. The CDR3 is 14 residues long. Trimming shortened V by 5 bases and J by 8 bases, and 16 bases separated the two germline ends. Per germline, CDR1 PRHDT and CDR2 FYEKMQ (reference sequence). CDR3 DNA sequence: TGTGCCAGCAGCCCTTATCGGCGCTTCGATGAGCAGTTCTTC. Translation: CASSPYRRFDEQFF.

The genes are TRBV6-2 or TRBV6-3 and TRBJ1-2; the D gene is possibly TRBD1 (6 bases). The CDR3 loop spans 13 amino acids. Germline assignment: CDR1 MNHEY and CDR2 SVGEGT. V was clipped by 7 bases and J by 8 bases, with 17 bases between them. CDR3 nucleotide sequence: TGTGCCAGCAACCCCAACAGGGTCGGCGGCTACACCTTC. It is translated as CASNPNRVGGYTF.

CDR3 loop: CASSLSGGPSYEQYF. Here the CDR3 DNA reads TGTGCCAGCAGCCTTAGCGGGGGGCCGTCCTACGAGCAGTACTTC. This chain uses TRBV5-4 with TRBJ2-7; TRBD2 agrees at 10 bases. CDR1 SGHNT and CDR2 YYREEE come from the germline V gene (reference sequence). This CDR3 spans 15 amino acids. V shed 4 bases, J shed 1 base, and the junction held 5 bases outside the gene matches.

This chain connects TRBV3-1 (or the pseudogene TRBV3-2) to TRBJ2-5; 7 positions match TRBD1. The CDR3 runs to 15 residues. With 9 bases clipped from V and 4 bases from J, the junction kept 14 bases outside the gene matches. CDR1 and CDR2 from the germline V gene are LGHDT and YNNKEL (reference sequence). CDR3 in DNA: TGTGCCAGAACGACAGGGAAGGATGAGGGAGAGACCCAGTACTTC. Encoded protein: CARTTGKDEGETQYF.

V is TRBV7-9 and J is TRBJ1-2, with D maybe TRBD1 (5 bases). The germline V gene encodes CDR1 SEHNR and CDR2 FQNEAQ (reference sequence). The germline V and J ends were trimmed by 5 bases and 1 base, with 8 bases remaining between them. This CDR3 spans 13 amino acids. Written as DNA, the CDR3 is TGTGCCAGCAGCCACGACAGTAACTATGGCTACACCTTC. Residues: CASSHDSNYGYTF. Based on the CDR3 plus reference TRBV7-9 and TRBJ1-2, the full variable domain is DTGVSQNPRHKITKRGQNVTFRCDPISEHNRLYWYRQTLGQGPEFLTYFQNEAQLEKSRLLSDRFSAERPKGSFSTLEIQRTEQGDSAMYLCASSHDSNYGYTFGSGTRLTVV.

The chain recombines TRBV11-3 with TRBJ2-2, with 12 bases matching TRBD2. The CDR3 has 14 residues. Trimming took 7 bases from V and 4 from J; bases not matched to a gene: 1. CDR1 SGHNT and CDR2 YENEEA come from the germline V gene. CDR3 in DNA: TGTGCCAGCACTAGCGGGGGGGCCACCGGGGAGCTGTTTTTT. Amino acid sequence: CASTSGGATGELFF.

This chain uses TRBV24-1 with TRBJ1-2, with 7 nucleotides matching TRBD1. V shed 4 bases and J 3 bases; nucleotides not matched to a gene: 4. CDR3 size: 14 residues. Germline CDR1 is KGHDR and CDR2 is SFDVKD. The CDR3 bases are TGTGCCACCAGTGAGGCCGGGACAGACTATGGCTACACCTTC. Translating gives CATSEAGTDYGYTF.

The CDR3 region has the DNA TGTGCCAGCAGCCTTCGCCGAGACAGGGTCTACAATGAGCAGTTCTTC. As protein: CASSLRRDRVYNEQFF. This chain uses TRBV3-1 (or the pseudogene TRBV3-2) with TRBJ2-1; 7 bases line up with TRBD1. V shed 4 bases and J 3 bases; nucleotides not matched to a gene: 9. Looked up from germline, CDR1 is LGHDT and CDR2 is YNNKEL (reference sequence). This CDR3 comprises 16 residues.

This chain connects TRBV15 to TRBJ2-1; 9 nucleotides match TRBD1. CDR1 is LNHNV, CDR2 YYDKDF, per germline (reference sequence). CDR3 size: 16 residues. V lost 0 bases and J lost 3; bases outside the gene matches: 3. CDR3 region: CATSRDRDRDYNEQFF. The CDR3 DNA follows: TGTGCCACCAGCAGAGATCGGGACAGGGACTACAATGAGCAGTTCTTC.

J is TRBJ2-7 and V is TRBV7-6; D might be TRBD2 (6 bases). V lost 5 bases to trimming and J lost 2 bases, with 10 bases between them. The length of the CDR3 is 13 residues. Germline CDR1 is SGHVS and CDR2 is FNYEAQ. CDR3 sequence: CASSRSGTYEQYF. CDR3 DNA: TGTGCCAGCAGCCGTAGCGGTACCTACGAGCAGTACTTC.

This clone appeared once. The chain links TRBV7-2 to TRBJ2-3; 10 positions match TRBD2. Germline V gives CDR1 SGHTA, CDR2 FQGNSA. The CDR3 sequence is 18 residues long. V shed 1 base and J 0 bases; nucleotides not matched to a gene: 7. In nucleotides, the CDR3 is TGTGCCAGCAGCTTAGGTGCTTTAGCGGGGGGCAGCACAGATACGCAGTATTTT. Translating it yields CASSLGALAGGSTDTQYF.

The genes are TRBV19 and TRBJ1-5, with D tentatively TRBD1 (5 bases). V lost 6 bases, J lost 3 bases, and 15 bases lay in between. The CDR3 length is 15 residues. Germline V gene data show CDR1 as LNHDA and CDR2 as SQIVND (reference sequence). The CDR3 nucleotides are TGTGCCAGTAGGTTAACGACAGTACACAATCAGCCCCAGCATTTT. Translation: CASRLTTVHNQPQHF.

V usage is TRBV6-5 and J usage is TRBJ2-7; D is unclear. The V end lost 0 bases, the J end lost 2 bases, and 8 bases lay between the germline ends. The germline V gene has CDR1 MNHEY and CDR2 SVGAGI. The CDR3 contains 14 residues. DNA of the CDR3: TGTGCCAGCAGTTACTCTTTGAGGACCTACGAGCAGTACTTC. Its translation is CASSYSLRTYEQYF.

This sequence joins TRBV6-5 and TRBJ1-6; D not certain. This CDR3 comprises 15 residues. Germline CDR1 is MNHEY and CDR2 is SVGAGI. V lost 10 bases to trimming and J lost 9 bases, with 22 bases between them. The CDR3 sequence: CAISPLGPPSSPLHF. CDR3 coding DNA: TGTGCCATCTCACCCCTCGGACCGCCTAGTTCACCCCTCCACTTT.

This clone was observed a handful of times. This chain uses TRBV19 with TRBJ2-2; D could derive from TRBD1 or TRBD2 (5 bases each). Between the trimmed V and J ends, which lost 8 bases and 0 bases, there was a span of 16 bases. The length of the CDR3 is 16 residues. Germline loops: CDR1 LNHDA, CDR2 SQIVND (reference sequence). The CDR3 region has the DNA TGTGCCAGTGGGGACCCATTGGGACCGAACACCGGGGAGCTGTTTTTT. Its translation: CASGDPLGPNTGELFF.

The V and J genes are TRBV7-9 and TRBJ1-4; TRBD1 matches at 7 bases. Germline V gives CDR1 SEHNR, CDR2 FQNEAQ (reference sequence). The CDR3 runs to 14 residues. The ends lost 5 bases at V and 4 bases at J; junction bases unmatched: 4. The CDR3 sequence: CASSRGGGNEKLFF. In nucleotides, the CDR3 is TGTGCCAGCAGCCGAGGGGGCGGTAATGAAAAACTGTTTTTT. Full variable domain (outside the CDR3, taken from reference TRBV7-9 and TRBJ1-4): DTGVSQNPRHKITKRGQNVTFRCDPISEHNRLYWYRQTLGQGPEFLTYFQNEAQLEKSRLLSDRFSAERPKGSFSTLEIQRTEQGDSAMYLCASSRGGGNEKLFFGSGTQLSVL.

The chain links TRBV9 to TRBJ1-6; D ambiguous. CDR1 is SGDLS and CDR2 is YYNGEE in the germline V gene. V was trimmed by 2 bases and J by 10 bases, leaving 10 bases between them. CDR3 size: 13 residues. The CDR3 DNA sequence: TGTGCCAGCAGCGTCCGGTTGGAGTCACCCCTCCACTTT. Translated: CASSVRLESPLHF.

V gene TRBV5-4 combines with J gene TRBJ1-1; tentatively, D is TRBD1 (5 bases). The V end was cut by 1 base, the J end by 5 bases, with 15 bases between. Germline CDR1 reads SGHNT; CDR2 reads YYREEE (reference sequence). This CDR3 contains 15 residues. CDR3 in DNA: TGTGCCAGCAGCTTGCTGGGACCCCTGGGGACTGAAGCTTTCTTT. Its protein product is CASSLLGPLGTEAFF.

Here the CDR3 reads CATSSNSGTGSYEQYF. CDR3 DNA: TGTGCCACCAGCAGTAACTCCGGGACAGGGTCCTACGAGCAGTACTTC. The chain couples TRBV15 to TRBJ2-7; 9 bases line up with TRBD1. The CDR3 sequence is 16 residues long. Germline V CDR1 and CDR2: LNHNV, YYDKDF (reference sequence). V shed 3 bases, J shed 1 base, and the junction held 7 bases outside the gene matches. Looking up the rest from reference TRBV15 and TRBJ2-7 gives the full variable domain: DAMVIQNPRYQVTQFGKPVTLSCSQTLNHNVMYWYQQKSSQAPKLLFHYYDKDFNNEADTPDNFQSRRPNTSFCFLDIRSPGLGDTAMYLCATSSNSGTGSYEQYFGPGTRLTVT.

V gene TRBV19 combines with J gene TRBJ1-1, with a possible D match to TRBD1 (6 bases). Germline CDR1 reads LNHDA; CDR2 reads SQIVND (reference sequence). V shed 7 bases and J shed 7 bases, with 22 bases lying between them. This CDR3 region has 15 residues. This CDR3 is CASTTDRSISIEAFF. The CDR3 DNA is TGTGCCAGTACTACGGACAGATCTATTAGCATTGAAGCTTTCTTT.

This chain links TRBV5-1 with TRBJ2-3, with D possibly matching TRBD1 (5 bases). CDR3 length: 14 residues. With 4 bases removed from V and 1 base from J, the gap between germline ends came to 10 bases. Germline CDR1 SGHRS, CDR2 YFSETQ. The DNA for the CDR3 is TGCGCCAGCAGCACCGTAGGGGGCACAGATACGCAGTATTTT. It translates to CASSTVGGTDTQYF.

This clone was recorded once. This chain joins TRBV7-9 and TRBJ2-1; 8 bases align to TRBD2. The germline gives CDR1 SEHNR, CDR2 FQNEAQ (reference sequence). The CDR3 length is 18 residues. V was clipped by 4 bases and J by 0 bases; unmatched bases: 11. The CDR3 loop reads CASSYPLRGGPSYNEQFF. The CDR3, as DNA: TGTGCCAGCAGCTACCCCCTTCGGGGGGGACCCTCCTACAATGAGCAGTTCTTC.